The 11 T cell receptor beta chains in this list originate from one sample, sequenced in a study of T-cell reconstitution after alpha-beta-depleted transplantation in children. During its preparation, the TCRbeta library received unique molecular identifiers. A single record per CDR3 protein comes from TCRdb applying MiXCR to the PCR reads. The sample carries approximately 980,000 distinct CDR3 sequences, around 30% recorded once. The input for sequencing was PBMCs, mostly from graft donor cells, taken 360 days after TCRalphabeta/CD19-depleted stem cell transplant. These receptors were taken from a boy under three years old who had a stem cell transplant for SCID, so the T cells may come from the graft donor.

The chain carries TRBV29-1 and TRBJ2-7; 11 bases are shared with TRBD1. Germline assignment: CDR1 SQVTM and CDR2 ANQGSEA. V shed 7 bases and J 6 bases; nucleotides not matched to a gene: 8. CDR3 length: 13 residues. CDR3 DNA sequence: TGCAGCGCCCTACCCGGGACAGGGGGCGAGCAGTACTTC. Protein product: CSALPGTGGEQYF.

The table lists this clonotype with a few counts. The chain joins TRBV29-1 to TRBJ2-1, with 8 bases matching TRBD1. The germline V gene encodes CDR1 SQVTM and CDR2 ANQGSEA. The junction had 17 bases not matched to a gene; V was cut back by 5 bases and J by 8 bases. CDR3 length: 16 residues. The chain's CDR3 is CSVPRVVQGVKDEQFF. The CDR3 DNA reads TGCAGCGTTCCAAGGGTGGTACAGGGGGTAAAGGATGAGCAGTTCTTC.

The chain uses TRBV28 and TRBJ1-4; D perhaps matches TRBD1 (5 bases). The V gene lost 8 bases and the J gene lost 1 base, with 20 bases spanning the gap. The CDR3 length is 17 residues. CDR1 is MDHEN, CDR2 SYDVKM, per germline. As DNA, the CDR3 is TGTGCCAGCCGGGGCAGTACGTCGCGTAGAACTAATGAAAAACTGTTTTTT. Encoded protein: CASRGSTSRRTNEKLFF.

The rearrangement joins TRBV9 to TRBJ2-7; D remains unclear. Looked up from germline, CDR1 is SGDLS and CDR2 is YYNGEE. The length of the CDR3 is 14 residues. With 4 bases removed from V and 6 bases from J, the gap between germline ends came to 17 bases. CDR3 region: CASSPRILSLEQYF. The CDR3, as DNA: TGTGCCAGCAGCCCCAGGATCTTGTCCCTCGAGCAGTACTTC. Full variable domain (remainder filled in from reference TRBV9 and TRBJ2-7): DSGVTQTPKHLITATGQRVTLRCSPRSGDLSVYWYQQSLDQGLQFLIQYYNGEERAKGNILERFSAQQFPDLHSELNLSSLELGDSALYFCASSPRILSLEQYFGPGTRLTVT.

The sample holds a few counts of this clonotype. The rearrangement uses TRBV10-2 and TRBJ2-7; 11 nucleotides align to TRBD2. This CDR3 has 16 amino acids. The junction had 7 bases not matched to a gene; V was cut back by 4 bases and J by 2 bases. The germline CDR1 and CDR2 sequences are WSHSY and SAAADI. The CDR3 spells CASSGKGLAGPYEQYF. In DNA form, the CDR3 reads TGCGCCAGCAGTGGCAAAGGACTAGCGGGTCCCTACGAGCAGTACTTC.

The chain joins TRBV5-1 to TRBJ1-1; maybe TRBD1 (6 bases). The CDR3 has 12 residues. Trimming removed 4 bases at V and 7 bases at J, with 11 bases between. Germline V lookup: CDR1 SGHRS, CDR2 YFSETQ. Written as DNA, the CDR3 is TGCGCCAGCAGCGTACAGGGTATTGAAGCTTTCTTT. Its translation: CASSVQGIEAFF.

This chain connects TRBV5-6 to TRBJ2-4; 9 positions match TRBD1. V lost 5 bases to trimming and J lost 2 bases; unmatched junction nucleotides: 17. CDR1 and CDR2 from the germline V gene are SGHDT and YYEEEE. The CDR3 runs 19 residues. The CDR3 coding sequence is TGTGCCAGCAGGCCCAAGGACAGGGGTCTTCTTCTTACCAAAAACATTCAGTACTTC. Amino acids: CASRPKDRGLLLTKNIQYF.

The chain employs TRBV7-2 and TRBJ2-5; 12 bases map to TRBD2. The V gene end was trimmed by 5 bases and the J gene end by 5 bases; junction bases not matched to a gene: 12. Per germline, CDR1 SGHTA and CDR2 FQGNSA. The CDR3 runs 17 residues. CDR3 amino acids: CASSQLSLAGGGETQYF. Here the CDR3 DNA reads TGTGCCAGCAGCCAGCTCTCACTAGCGGGGGGTGGGGAGACCCAGTACTTC.

This chain connects TRBV5-1 to TRBJ1-1; TRBD1 is a possible D gene (5 bases). The V end was cut by 7 bases, the J end by 0 bases, with 13 bases between. The CDR3 has 14 amino acids. Germline CDR1 is SGHRS and CDR2 is YFSETQ. The DNA for the CDR3 is TGCGCCAGCGGAAATGGGGCAATGAACACTGAAGCTTTCTTT. As protein: CASGNGAMNTEAFF.

This clonotype was picked up a small number of times. CDR3 nucleotides: TGCGCCAGCAGCTTAAGGGACCTCGGGACCTACGAGCAGTACTTC. It specifies CASSLRDLGTYEQYF. J is TRBJ2-7 and V is TRBV5-1; D may be TRBD1 or TRBD2 (5 bases each). Germline-derived CDR1 and CDR2 are SGHRS and YFSETQ. Trimming left V 2 bases short and J 2 bases short, with 14 bases between. The CDR3 consists of 15 residues.

V is TRBV2 and J is TRBJ1-5, with no clear D. CDR1 is SNHLY and CDR2 is FYNNEI in the germline V gene. The CDR3 has 15 amino acids. The V end was cut by 3 bases, the J end by 4 bases, with 13 bases between. In DNA form, the CDR3 reads TGTGCCAGCAGTGACGAGTCAGTTGGGAATCAGCCCCAGCATTTT. Translation: CASSDESVGNQPQHF.